This TCR beta chain comes out of a study of beta chain features in type 1 diabetes. Findings and caveats of the study: In every one of the four CD4+ subsets, TCRB CDR3s were moderately but significantly shorter in Type 1 diabetes patients. Small HLA sub-analyses could not settle whether HLA shapes TCRB rearrangement. A closer apparent resemblance between naive, central memory and Treg TCRB repertoires was seen in patients than in healthy donors. At VDJ recombination sites, type 1 diabetes patients had fewer insertions and more deleted nucleotides.

CDR1 and CDR2 from the germline V gene are SGHTA and FQGNSA. V dropped 3 bases and J dropped 9 bases, with 12 bases sitting between them. This CDR3 contains 14 residues. This clone was detected only a few times. Its specificity is unknown. Isolated RNA was reverse transcribed in full, so expressed TCRB transcripts were sequenced. Using immunoSEQ multiplex PCR, the repertoire was profiled, and TCRdb retains in-frame clones only, with some absent. Seen here are about 650,000 clones, around 12% observed once, and the top ten hold over 0.1%. This sequence was found in a man aged 30 to 39 with type 1 diabetes. V gene TRBV7-2 combines with J gene TRBJ1-6; D gene uncertain. The sample taken for sequencing was naive CD4+ T cells from blood. The CDR3 sequence: CASSFGPDSSPLHF. CDR3 nucleotides: TGTGCCAGCAGCTTCGGCCCCGATAGTTCACCCCTCCACTTT.